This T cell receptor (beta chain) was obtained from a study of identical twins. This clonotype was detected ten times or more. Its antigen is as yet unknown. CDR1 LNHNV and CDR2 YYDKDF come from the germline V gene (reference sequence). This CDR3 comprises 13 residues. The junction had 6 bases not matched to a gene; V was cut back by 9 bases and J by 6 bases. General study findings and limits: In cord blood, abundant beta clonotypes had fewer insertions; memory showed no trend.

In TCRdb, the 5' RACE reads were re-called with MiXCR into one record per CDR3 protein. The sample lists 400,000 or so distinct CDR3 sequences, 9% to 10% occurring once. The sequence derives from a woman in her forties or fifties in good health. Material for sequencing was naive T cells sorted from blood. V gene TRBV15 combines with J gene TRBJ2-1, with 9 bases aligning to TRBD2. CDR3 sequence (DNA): TGTGCCACTTCTAGCGGGAATAGCAATGAGCAGTTCTTC. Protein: CATSSGNSNEQFF.